This TCR beta chain was sequenced in a study of blood T cell repertoires in COVID-19. Study at large: Acute-phase and convalescent COVID-19 samples originated in the United States, Italy and Spain. In each case, the material was cDNA or gDNA derived from T cells, B-cell-depleted T cells, or PBMCs.

CDR1 and CDR2 from the germline V gene are LGHDT and YNNKEL (reference sequence). The germline V and J ends were trimmed by 2 bases and 5 bases, with 15 bases remaining between them. The CDR3 is 15 amino acids. Original handling: Nucleated cell counts were estimated from reference gene primer amplification. TCRdb's copy holds only in-frame clones and misses some; the assay was immunoSEQ multiplex PCR. V, J and clone size are those of that table, while D and trimming were read from the DNA. The sample contains under 140,000 clones, 65% to 90% of which appear only once. Sequenced: peripheral blood. The chain couples TRBV3-1 (or the pseudogene TRBV3-2) to TRBJ1-2; D possibly corresponds to TRBD1 (5 bases). The receptor's source is a woman aged 60-75 years with acute or convalescent COVID-19. The CDR3 is CASSQRPPGRYGYTF. In DNA, the CDR3 is TGTGCCAGCAGCCAACGGCCGCCAGGGAGGTATGGCTACACCTTC.